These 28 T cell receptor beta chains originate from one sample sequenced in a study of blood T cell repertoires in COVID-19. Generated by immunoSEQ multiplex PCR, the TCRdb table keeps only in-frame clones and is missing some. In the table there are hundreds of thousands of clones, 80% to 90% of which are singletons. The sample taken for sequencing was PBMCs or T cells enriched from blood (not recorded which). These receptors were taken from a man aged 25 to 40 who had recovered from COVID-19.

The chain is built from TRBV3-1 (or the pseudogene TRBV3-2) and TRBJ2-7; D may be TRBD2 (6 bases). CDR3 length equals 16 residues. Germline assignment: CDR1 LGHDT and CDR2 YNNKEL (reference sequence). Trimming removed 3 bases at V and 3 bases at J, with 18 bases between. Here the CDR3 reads CASSQGGLKKDYEQYF. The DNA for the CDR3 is TGTGCCAGCAGCCAGGGCGGACTAAAGAAGGACTACGAGCAGTACTTC.

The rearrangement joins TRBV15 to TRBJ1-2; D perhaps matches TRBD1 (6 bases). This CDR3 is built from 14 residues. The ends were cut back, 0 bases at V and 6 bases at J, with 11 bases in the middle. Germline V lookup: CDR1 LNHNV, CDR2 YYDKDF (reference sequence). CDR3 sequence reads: CATSRDRTGNGYTF. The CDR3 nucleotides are TGTGCCACCAGCAGAGATCGCACAGGGAATGGCTACACCTTC.

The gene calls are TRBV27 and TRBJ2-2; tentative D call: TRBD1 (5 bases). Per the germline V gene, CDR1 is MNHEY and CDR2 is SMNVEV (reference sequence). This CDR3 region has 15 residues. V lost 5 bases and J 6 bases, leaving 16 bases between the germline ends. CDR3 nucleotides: TGTGCCAGCAGTCTGTCGGCAGGGTCCCCCGGGGAGCTGTTTTTT. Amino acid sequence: CASSLSAGSPGELFF.

DNA of the CDR3: TGTGCCAGTAGCTACGTAGCGGGAGGCCGAAGGTACGAGCAGTACTTC. It yields the protein CASSYVAGGRRYEQYF. This rearrangement joins TRBV19 to TRBJ2-7; 10 bases align to TRBD2. With 6 bases clipped from V and 4 bases from J, the junction kept 12 bases outside the gene matches. The CDR3 runs 16 residues. CDR1 is LNHDA, CDR2 SQIVND, per germline (reference sequence).

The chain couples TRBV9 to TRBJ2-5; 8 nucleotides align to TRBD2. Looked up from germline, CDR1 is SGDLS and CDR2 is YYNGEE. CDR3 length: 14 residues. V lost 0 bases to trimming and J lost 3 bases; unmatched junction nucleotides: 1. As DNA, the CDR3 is TGTGCCAGCAGCGTAGAACTAGCGGAAGAGACCCAGTACTTC. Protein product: CASSVELAEETQYF.

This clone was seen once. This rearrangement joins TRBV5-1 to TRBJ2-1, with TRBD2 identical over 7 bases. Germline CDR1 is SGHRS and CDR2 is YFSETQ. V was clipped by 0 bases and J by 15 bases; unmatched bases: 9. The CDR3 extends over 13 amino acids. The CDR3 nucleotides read TGCGCCAGCAGCTTGGCAGAAGCGGGGTTGGGGTTCTTC. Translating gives CASSLAEAGLGFF.

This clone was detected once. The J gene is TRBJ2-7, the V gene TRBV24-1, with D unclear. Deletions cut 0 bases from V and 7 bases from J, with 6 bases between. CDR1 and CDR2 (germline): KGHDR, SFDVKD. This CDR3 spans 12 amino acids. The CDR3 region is CATSDLQAEQYF. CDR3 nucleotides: TGTGCCACCAGTGATTTGCAAGCGGAGCAGTACTTC.

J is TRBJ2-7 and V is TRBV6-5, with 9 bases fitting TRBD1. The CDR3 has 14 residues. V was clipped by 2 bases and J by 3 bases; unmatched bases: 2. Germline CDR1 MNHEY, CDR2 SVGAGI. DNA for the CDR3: TGTGCCAGCAGTTACGGACAGGGGCGCTACGAGCAGTACTTC. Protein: CASSYGQGRYEQYF.

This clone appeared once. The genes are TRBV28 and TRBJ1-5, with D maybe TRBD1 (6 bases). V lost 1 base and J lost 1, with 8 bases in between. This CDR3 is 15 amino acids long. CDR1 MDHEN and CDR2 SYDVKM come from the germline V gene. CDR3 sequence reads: CASSLSGTSNQPQHF. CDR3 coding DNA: TGTGCCAGCAGTTTATCAGGGACAAGCAATCAGCCCCAGCATTTT.

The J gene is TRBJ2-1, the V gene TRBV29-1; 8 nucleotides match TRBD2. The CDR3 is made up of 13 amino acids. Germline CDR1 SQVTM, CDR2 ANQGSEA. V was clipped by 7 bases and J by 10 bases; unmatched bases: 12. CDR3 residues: CSAVLAASSEQFF. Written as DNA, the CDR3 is TGCAGCGCTGTACTAGCGGCAAGTTCGGAGCAGTTCTTC.

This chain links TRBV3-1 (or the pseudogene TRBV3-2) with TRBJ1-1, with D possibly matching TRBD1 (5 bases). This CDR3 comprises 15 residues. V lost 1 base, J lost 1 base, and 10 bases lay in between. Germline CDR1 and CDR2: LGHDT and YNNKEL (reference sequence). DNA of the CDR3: TGTGCCAGCAGCCAAGTAGGACAACCGAACACTGAAGCTTTCTTT. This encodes CASSQVGQPNTEAFF.

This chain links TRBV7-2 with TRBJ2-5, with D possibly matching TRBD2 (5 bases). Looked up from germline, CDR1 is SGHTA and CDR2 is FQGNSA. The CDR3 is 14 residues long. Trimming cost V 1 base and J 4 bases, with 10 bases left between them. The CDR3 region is CASSLDVGVETQYF. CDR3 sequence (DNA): TGTGCCAGCAGCTTAGATGTGGGAGTAGAGACCCAGTACTTC.

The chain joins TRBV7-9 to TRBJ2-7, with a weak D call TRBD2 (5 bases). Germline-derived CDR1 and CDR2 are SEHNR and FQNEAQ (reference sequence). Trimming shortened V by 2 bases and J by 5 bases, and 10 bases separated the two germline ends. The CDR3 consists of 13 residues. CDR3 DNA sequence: TGTGCCAGCAGCTTACTAGCTGGGGACGAGCAGTACTTC. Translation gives CASSLLAGDEQYF.

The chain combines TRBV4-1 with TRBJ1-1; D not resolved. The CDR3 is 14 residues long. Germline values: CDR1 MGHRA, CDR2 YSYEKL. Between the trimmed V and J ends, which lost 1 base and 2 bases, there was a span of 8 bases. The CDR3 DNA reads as TGCGCCAGCAGCCAAGCGTCTATAAACACTGAAGCTTTCTTT. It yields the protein CASSQASINTEAFF.

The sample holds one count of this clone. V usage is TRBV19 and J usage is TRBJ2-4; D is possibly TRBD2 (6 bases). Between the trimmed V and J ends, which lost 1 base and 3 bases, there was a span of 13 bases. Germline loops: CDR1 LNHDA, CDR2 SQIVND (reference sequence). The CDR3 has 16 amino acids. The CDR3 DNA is TGTGCCAGTAGTATAGTTGGGGATAGCGGCAAAAACATTCAGTACTTC. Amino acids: CASSIVGDSGKNIQYF.

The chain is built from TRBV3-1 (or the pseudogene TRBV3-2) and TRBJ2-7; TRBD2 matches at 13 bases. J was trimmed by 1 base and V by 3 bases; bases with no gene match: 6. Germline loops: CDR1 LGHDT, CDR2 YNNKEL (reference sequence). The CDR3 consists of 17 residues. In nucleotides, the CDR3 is TGTGCCAGCAGCCACCGGACTAGCGGGAGACGTTCCTACGAGCAGTACTTC. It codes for CASSHRTSGRRSYEQYF.

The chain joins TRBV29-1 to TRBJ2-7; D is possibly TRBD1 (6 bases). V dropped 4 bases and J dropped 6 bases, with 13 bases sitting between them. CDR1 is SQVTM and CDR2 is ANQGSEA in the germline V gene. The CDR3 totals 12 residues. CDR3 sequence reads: CSVVGTGSEQYF. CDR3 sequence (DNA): TGCAGCGTTGTGGGAACAGGGTCCGAGCAGTACTTC.

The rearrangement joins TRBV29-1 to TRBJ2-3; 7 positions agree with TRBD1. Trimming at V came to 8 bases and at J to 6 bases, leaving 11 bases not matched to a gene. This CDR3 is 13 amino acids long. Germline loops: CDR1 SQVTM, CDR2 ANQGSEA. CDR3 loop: CSYCRQGGDTQYF. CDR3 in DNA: TGCAGCTATTGCAGACAGGGTGGTGATACGCAGTATTTT.

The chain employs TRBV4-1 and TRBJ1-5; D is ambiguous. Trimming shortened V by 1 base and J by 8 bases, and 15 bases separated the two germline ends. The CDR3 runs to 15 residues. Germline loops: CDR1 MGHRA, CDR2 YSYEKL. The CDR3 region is CASSQGNALQEPQHF. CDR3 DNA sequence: TGCGCCAGCAGCCAAGGCAACGCTCTCCAGGAGCCCCAGCATTTT.

The CDR3 DNA reads TGCGCCAGCAGCCATGAGGGATACCCTAACTATGGCTACACCTTC. Amino acid sequence: CASSHEGYPNYGYTF. The chain employs TRBV4-1 and TRBJ1-2, with D uncertain. V dropped 3 bases and J dropped 0 bases, with 11 bases sitting between them. Germline CDR1 is MGHRA and CDR2 is YSYEKL. The CDR3 spans 15 residues.

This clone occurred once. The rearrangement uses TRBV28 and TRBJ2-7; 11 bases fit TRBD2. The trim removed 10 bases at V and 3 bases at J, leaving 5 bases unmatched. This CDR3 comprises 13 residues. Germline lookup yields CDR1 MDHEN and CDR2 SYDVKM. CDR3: CATLLAGVYEQYF. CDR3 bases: TGTGCCACCCTACTAGCGGGGGTCTACGAGCAGTACTTC.

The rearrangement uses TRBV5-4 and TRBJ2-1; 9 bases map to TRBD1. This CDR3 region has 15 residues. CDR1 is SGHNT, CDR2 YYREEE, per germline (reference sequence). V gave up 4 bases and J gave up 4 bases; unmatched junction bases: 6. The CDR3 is CASSPGQGPYNEQFF. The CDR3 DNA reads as TGTGCCAGCAGCCCCGGACAGGGGCCATACAATGAGCAGTTCTTC.

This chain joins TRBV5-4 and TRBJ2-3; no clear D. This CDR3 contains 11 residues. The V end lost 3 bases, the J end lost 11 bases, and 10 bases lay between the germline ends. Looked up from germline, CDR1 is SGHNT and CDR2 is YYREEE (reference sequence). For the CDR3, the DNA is TGTGCCAGCAGCTCAAGCATTCGGCAGTATTTT. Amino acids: CASSSSIRQYF.

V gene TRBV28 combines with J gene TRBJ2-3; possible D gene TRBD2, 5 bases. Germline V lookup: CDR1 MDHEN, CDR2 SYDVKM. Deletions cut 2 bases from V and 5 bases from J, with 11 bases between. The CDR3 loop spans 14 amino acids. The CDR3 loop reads CASSLGGGGDTQYF. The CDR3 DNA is TGTGCCAGCAGTTTAGGAGGAGGAGGAGATACGCAGTATTTT.

Written as DNA, the CDR3 is TGTGCCAGCAGCTTCCTCCCAGGGGGCGTTGGAAACACCATATATTTT. Encoded protein: CASSFLPGGVGNTIYF. The rearrangement links TRBV7-9 to TRBJ1-3; TRBD1 agrees at 8 bases. The V gene's germline CDR1 is SEHNR and CDR2 FQNEAQ (reference sequence). The length of the CDR3 is 16 residues. V dropped 3 bases and J dropped 3; count of bases not matched to a gene: 7. Based on the CDR3 plus reference TRBV7-9 and TRBJ1-3, the full variable domain is DTGVSQNPRHKITKRGQNVTFRCDPISEHNRLYWYRQTLGQGPEFLTYFQNEAQLEKSRLLSDRFSAERPKGSFSTLEIQRTEQGDSAMYLCASSFLPGGVGNTIYFGEGSWLTVV.

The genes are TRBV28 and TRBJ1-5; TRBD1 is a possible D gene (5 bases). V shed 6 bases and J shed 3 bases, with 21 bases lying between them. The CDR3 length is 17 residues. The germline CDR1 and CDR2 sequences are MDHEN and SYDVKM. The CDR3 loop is CASSPSGLMAYNQPQHF. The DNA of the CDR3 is TGTGCCAGCAGCCCGTCGGGACTGATGGCATACAATCAGCCCCAGCATTTT.

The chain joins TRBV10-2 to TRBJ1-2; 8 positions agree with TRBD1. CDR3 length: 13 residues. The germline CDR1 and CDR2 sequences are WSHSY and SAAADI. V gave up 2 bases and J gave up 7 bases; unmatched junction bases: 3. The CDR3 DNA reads TGCGCCAGCAGTGAGGACAGGGGTTTTGGCTACACCTTC. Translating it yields CASSEDRGFGYTF.

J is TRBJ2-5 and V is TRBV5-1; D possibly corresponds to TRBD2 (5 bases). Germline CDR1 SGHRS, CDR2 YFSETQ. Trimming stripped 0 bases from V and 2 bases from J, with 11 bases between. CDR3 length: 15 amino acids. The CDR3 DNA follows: TGCGCCAGCAGCTTGGAGTCTAGCAGACAAGAGACCCAGTACTTC. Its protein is CASSLESSRQETQYF.